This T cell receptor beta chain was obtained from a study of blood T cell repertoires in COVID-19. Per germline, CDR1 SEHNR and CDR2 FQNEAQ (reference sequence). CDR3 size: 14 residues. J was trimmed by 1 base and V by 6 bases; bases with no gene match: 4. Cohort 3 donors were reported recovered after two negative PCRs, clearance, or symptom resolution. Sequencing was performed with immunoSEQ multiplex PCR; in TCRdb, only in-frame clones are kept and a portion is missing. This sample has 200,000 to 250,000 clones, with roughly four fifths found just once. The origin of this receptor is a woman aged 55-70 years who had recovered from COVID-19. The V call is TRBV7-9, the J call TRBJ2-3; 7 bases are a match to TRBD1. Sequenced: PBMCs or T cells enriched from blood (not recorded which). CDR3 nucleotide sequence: TGTGCCAGCAGTACAGGGGTTCGCACAGATACGCAGTATTTT. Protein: CASSTGVRTDTQYF. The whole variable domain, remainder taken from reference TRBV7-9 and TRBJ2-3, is DTGVSQNPRHKITKRGQNVTFRCDPISEHNRLYWYRQTLGQGPEFLTYFQNEAQLEKSRLLSDRFSAERPKGSFSTLEIQRTEQGDSAMYLCASSTGVRTDTQYFGPGTRLTVL.